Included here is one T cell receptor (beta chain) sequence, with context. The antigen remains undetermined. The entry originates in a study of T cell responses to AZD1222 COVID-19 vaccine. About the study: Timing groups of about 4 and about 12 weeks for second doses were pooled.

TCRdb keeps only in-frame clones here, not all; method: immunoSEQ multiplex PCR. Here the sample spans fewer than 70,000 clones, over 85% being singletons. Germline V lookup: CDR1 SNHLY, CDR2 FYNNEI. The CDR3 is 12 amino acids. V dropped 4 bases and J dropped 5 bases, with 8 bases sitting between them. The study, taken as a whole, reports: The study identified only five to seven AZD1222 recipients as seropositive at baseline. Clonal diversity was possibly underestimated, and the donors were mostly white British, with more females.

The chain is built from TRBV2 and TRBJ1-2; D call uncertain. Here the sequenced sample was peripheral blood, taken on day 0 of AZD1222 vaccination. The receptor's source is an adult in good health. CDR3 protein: CASSVEVYGYTF. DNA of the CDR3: TGTGCCAGCAGTGTAGAAGTGTATGGCTACACCTTC.